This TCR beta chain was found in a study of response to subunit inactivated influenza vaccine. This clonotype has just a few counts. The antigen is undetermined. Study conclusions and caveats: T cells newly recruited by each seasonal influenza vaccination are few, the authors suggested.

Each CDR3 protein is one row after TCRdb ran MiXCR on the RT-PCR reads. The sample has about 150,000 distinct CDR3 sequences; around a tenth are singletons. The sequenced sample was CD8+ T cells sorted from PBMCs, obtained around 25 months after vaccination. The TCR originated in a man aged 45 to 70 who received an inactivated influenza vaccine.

CDR3: CASSQGQKTEAFF. CDR3 DNA: TGTGCCAGCAGCCAAGGACAGAAGACTGAAGCTTTCTTT. The J gene is TRBJ1-1, the V gene TRBV3-1; TRBD1 might be the D (5 bases). Per germline, CDR1 LGHDT and CDR2 YNNKEL (reference sequence). This CDR3 region has 13 residues. V gave up 1 base and J gave up 5 bases, with 8 bases separating them. Full variable domain (remainder filled in from reference TRBV3-1 and TRBJ1-1): DTAVSQTPKYLVTQMGNDKSIKCEQNLGHDTMYWYKQDSKKFLKIMFSYNNKELIINETVPNRFSPKSPDKAHLNLHINSLELGDSAVYFCASSQGQKTEAFFGQGTRLTVV.